This T cell receptor beta chain was identified in a study of chemoradiotherapy in HPV16-positive cancers (dated by TCRdb to 2021 to 2024). The study in broad terms: Candidate HPV-specific T-cell clones and common TCR motifs were defined by functional T-cell assays performed on cells from two HPV16-positive patients. The candidate HPV-specific TCRs and motifs were subsequently tracked in TCR repertoires obtained from roughly 90 patients with HPV-related cancers. The study asked whether T-cell immunity to the HPV oncoproteins E6 and E7 changes during chemoradiotherapy and whether this immunity affects survival.

Note on this clone: What antigen it recognizes has not been identified. No base-level quality is on record; no much larger clone is a single base apart.

Results and caveats for the whole study, not just this receptor: In HPV16-positive patients, expansion of HPV-responsive T cells during chemoradiotherapy was found to be associated with improved recurrence-free survival. Expansion of candidate HPV-specific clones and E7-related TCR motifs was observed in the tumor microenvironment during treatment, whereas no such expansion was observed for non-HPV-specific T cells. The functional definition of HPV-specific T cells was derived from only a couple of HPV16-positive patients, and the survival association was reported for HPV16-positive patients.

Trimming at the junction amounts to 6 bases on V and 5 bases on J, and the germline ends lie 22 bases apart. CDR1 and CDR2 (SNHLY, FYNNEI) derive from the germline V gene. CDR3 length: 16 amino acids, cysteine to phenylalanine. Only the CDR3 region is kept as DNA, spanning 48 bases read in frame from base 1. Because repertoires were sampled repeatedly during chemoradiotherapy, clonal expansion in the tumor microenvironment could be followed. The library was built by means of the immunoSEQ multiplex PCR assay. In its TCRdb copy, this immuneACCESS table keeps in-frame sequences only and misses some clones. Where compared with another copy, unresolved V genes explain less than half of these, and the others have no known cause. The sample table records tens of thousands of clones; about four fifths of these occur just once. Roughly 5.5% of the sample lies in the top ten.

The receptor's source is a human donor with HPV-associated anogenital cancer. The chain is encoded by TRBV2 joined to TRBJ1-1; the D gene is possibly TRBD1, with 6 bases matching. This specimen was blood, taken from a patient who underwent chemoradiotherapy. CDR3 region: CASSLYAGTIRTEAFF. The DNA sequence follows: TGTGCCAGCAGCTTATATGCCGGGACAATTAGAACTGAAGCTTTCTTT.